This T cell receptor beta chain comes out of a study of cytomegalovirus exposure and HLA in healthy donors. The primer mix had 60 Vbeta and 13 Jbeta primers. Assay: immunoSEQ multiplex PCR; the TCRdb copy retains only in-frame clones and omits some. The repertoire has 150,000 to 200,000 clones, 80% to 90% of them found once; the top ten carry 5.5% to 8%. Trimming pared 5 bases from V and 7 bases from J, leaving 11 bases between. There are 13 residues in the CDR3. The germline V gene has CDR1 PRHDT and CDR2 FYEKMQ (reference sequence). The sequence was obtained from a woman aged 25 to 45 in good health and CMV-seropositive. The sample taken for sequencing was PBMCs. The V call is TRBV13, the J call TRBJ1-4; D call uncertain. CDR3 region: CASSVGVTEKLFF. CDR3 nucleotides: TGTGCCAGCAGCGTCGGGGTTACTGAAAAACTGTTTTTT.